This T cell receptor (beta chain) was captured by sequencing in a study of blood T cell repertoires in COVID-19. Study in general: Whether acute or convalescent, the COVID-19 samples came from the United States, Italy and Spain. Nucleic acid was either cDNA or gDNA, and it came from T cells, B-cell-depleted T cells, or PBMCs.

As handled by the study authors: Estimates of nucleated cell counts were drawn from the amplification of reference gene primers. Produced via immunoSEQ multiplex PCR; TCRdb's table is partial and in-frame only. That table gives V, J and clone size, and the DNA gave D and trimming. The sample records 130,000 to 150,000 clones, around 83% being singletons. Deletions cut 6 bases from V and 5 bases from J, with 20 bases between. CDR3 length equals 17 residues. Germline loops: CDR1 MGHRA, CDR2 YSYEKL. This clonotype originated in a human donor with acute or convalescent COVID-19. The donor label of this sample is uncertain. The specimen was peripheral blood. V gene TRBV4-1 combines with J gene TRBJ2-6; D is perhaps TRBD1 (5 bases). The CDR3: CASRPTGAALWANVLTF. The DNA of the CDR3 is TGCGCCAGCAGACCCACAGGTGCCGCCCTCTGGGCCAACGTCCTGACTTTC.